Presented here are 32 T cell receptor beta chains from one specimen sequenced in a study of blood T cells in healthy people across ages. Primers used in a second PCR of about 6 to 11 cycles were a sample-barcoded 5' primer and a J-beta primer mix. Using its own MiXCR run on the 5' RACE reads, TCRdb lists one record per CDR3 protein. The sample contains about 1.4 million distinct CDR3 sequences, 45% to 70% of which appear only once. Sequenced material: blood. The receptors shown here come from a man between 18 and 35 years old in good health.

This clonotype was seen only once. The CDR3 here is CSAGPRERFEETQYF. CDR3 nucleotides: TGCAGTGCTGGCCCCAGGGAACGATTCGAAGAGACCCAGTACTTC. The chain joins TRBV20-1 to TRBJ2-5; D is perhaps TRBD1 (5 bases). Germline values: CDR1 DFQATT, CDR2 SNEGSKA (reference sequence). V gave up 5 bases and J gave up 3 bases, with 19 bases separating them. This CDR3 region has 15 residues.

The chain employs TRBV20-1 and TRBJ2-7, with 10 bases fitting TRBD2. This CDR3 is built from 16 residues. CDR1 is DFQATT, CDR2 SNEGSKA, per germline (reference sequence). J was trimmed by 0 bases and V by 1 base; bases with no gene match: 6. The CDR3 DNA is TGCAGTGCTAGAGTTCCTAGCGGGGGCAGCTCCTACGAGCAGTACTTC. Translated: CSARVPSGGSSYEQYF.

The chain joins TRBV6-1 to TRBJ1-1, with D possibly matching TRBD1 (5 bases). Germline V CDR1 and CDR2: MNHNS, SASEGT. CDR3 length: 17 residues. V shed 4 bases and J shed 2 bases, with 20 bases lying between them. Here the CDR3 DNA reads TGTGCCAGCAGTGCAAGTTTAGGGGTACCTTTTAACACTGAAGCTTTCTTT. Protein sequence: CASSASLGVPFNTEAFF.

The J gene is TRBJ1-1, the V gene TRBV20-1; no definite D call. The germline V gene has CDR1 DFQATT and CDR2 SNEGSKA (reference sequence). Trimming removed 0 bases from V and 0 bases from J, with 8 bases in between. CDR3 size: 14 residues. The CDR3 DNA reads TGCAGTGCTAGAGAGCCAGCCCTGAACACTGAAGCTTTCTTT. It encodes CSAREPALNTEAFF.

J is TRBJ2-3 and V is TRBV7-2; TRBD2 matches 8 bases. Trimming at V came to 2 bases and at J to 6 bases, leaving 10 bases not matched to a gene. Germline loops: CDR1 SGHTA, CDR2 FQGNSA. The CDR3 is 16 residues long. The CDR3 region has the DNA TGTGCCAGCAGCTTAAGGACTAGCCTCAGTCGTGATACGCAGTATTTT. Translating gives CASSLRTSLSRDTQYF. Full variable domain (missing parts from reference TRBV7-2 and TRBJ2-3): GAGVSQSPSNKVTEKGKDVELRCDPISGHTALYWYRQSLGQGLEFLIYFQGNSAPDKSGLPSDRFSAERTGGSVSTLTIQRTQQEDSAVYLCASSLRTSLSRDTQYFGPGTRLTVL.

This clonotype was found a few times. The chain has TRBV10-2 and TRBJ2-7; a weak D match, TRBD2 (6 bases). Trimming left V 9 bases short and J 4 bases short, with 16 bases between. Germline CDR1 WSHSY, CDR2 SAAADI. This CDR3 has 13 amino acids. The CDR3 DNA sequence: TGCGCCAGACCGTGTGGAGGGGATTACGAGCAGTACTTC. It yields the protein CARPCGGDYEQYF.

The V call is TRBV4-2, the J call TRBJ1-2; D is uncertain. CDR1 is LGHNA, CDR2 YNFKEQ, per germline. This CDR3 is built from 14 residues. The germline V and J ends were trimmed by 0 bases and 4 bases, with 9 bases remaining between them. The chain's CDR3 is CASSQDSSFYGYTF. The CDR3 coding sequence is TGTGCCAGCAGCCAAGATAGCAGTTTCTATGGCTACACCTTC.

This clonotype showed up just a few times. The CDR3 sequence is CASSRDRGSPGANVLTF. The DNA for the CDR3 is TGTGCCAGCAGTAGGGACAGGGGGTCCCCTGGGGCCAACGTCCTGACTTTC. This chain uses TRBV28 with TRBJ2-6; 11 bases align to TRBD1. Germline lookup yields CDR1 MDHEN and CDR2 SYDVKM. V shed 5 bases and J 2 bases; nucleotides not matched to a gene: 5. The CDR3 is 17 amino acids.

The chain combines TRBV10-3 with TRBJ1-2, with D hard to call. V gave up 1 base and J gave up 7 bases, with 13 bases separating them. The CDR3 sequence is 14 residues long. From germline, CDR1 is ENHRY and CDR2 SYGVKD. CDR3 loop: CAISELEGVGGYTF. For the CDR3, the DNA is TGTGCCATCAGTGAGTTGGAGGGAGTCGGTGGCTACACCTTC.

The chain recombines TRBV7-6 with TRBJ1-2; 11 nucleotides align to TRBD1. The CDR3 is 16 amino acids. The germline gives CDR1 SGHVS, CDR2 FNYEAQ. Trimming cost V 2 bases and J 7 bases; bases outside gene matches: 9. The chain's CDR3 is CASSLYSGQGAGGYTF. DNA of the CDR3: TGTGCCAGCAGCTTATATTCCGGACAGGGGGCTGGTGGCTACACCTTC.

The chain is built from TRBV5-5 and TRBJ1-2, with no clear D. Germline CDR1 reads SGHKS; CDR2 reads YYEKEE (reference sequence). V was trimmed by 1 base and J by 2 bases, leaving 12 bases between them. The CDR3 extends over 15 amino acids. The CDR3 nucleotides read TGTGCCAGCAGCTTGTCCGCGAGGCTCAACTATGGCTACACCTTC. Its translation: CASSLSARLNYGYTF.

The genes are TRBV5-1 and TRBJ2-1; D tentatively fits TRBD1 or TRBD2 (5 bases each). CDR3 length: 14 residues. The germline gives CDR1 SGHRS, CDR2 YFSETQ. The V end was cut by 4 bases, the J end by 8 bases, with 16 bases between. CDR3 in DNA: TGCGCCAGCAGCCCCCGGGACGCGAAGGATGAGCAGTTCTTC. It encodes CASSPRDAKDEQFF.

This clonotype was recorded only once. This sequence joins TRBV20-1 and TRBJ2-7; TRBD1 aligns across 9 bases. The CDR3 totals 16 residues. J was trimmed by 3 bases and V by 5 bases; bases with no gene match: 14. Germline-derived CDR1 and CDR2 are DFQATT and SNEGSKA (reference sequence). CDR3 in DNA: TGCAGTGCTTACGACAGGGGGGGTCGGGAAATCTACGAGCAGTACTTC. Its protein is CSAYDRGGREIYEQYF.

The rearrangement joins TRBV14 to TRBJ2-1; the match to TRBD2 covers 11 bases. The V gene's germline CDR1 is SGHDN and CDR2 FVKESK. The CDR3 is made up of 19 amino acids. V dropped 1 base and J dropped 6; count of bases not matched to a gene: 14. The CDR3 DNA is TGTGCCAGCAGCCAAGTAGTGAACATAGGCCTAGCGGGAGGCAATGAGCAGTTCTTC. Encoded protein: CASSQVVNIGLAGGNEQFF.

J is TRBJ1-2 and V is TRBV10-3; D is possibly TRBD1 (6 bases). V lost 2 bases to trimming and J lost 8 bases, with 12 bases between them. Germline loops: CDR1 ENHRY, CDR2 SYGVKD. The CDR3 has 13 residues. Here the CDR3 DNA reads TGTGCCATCAGTGAGACAGGGAGAGAAGGCTACACCTTC. It codes for CAISETGREGYTF.

The chain combines TRBV27 with TRBJ1-1; TRBD1 aligns across 8 bases. The CDR3 runs to 15 residues. V lost 4 bases to trimming and J lost 0 bases; unmatched junction nucleotides: 4. Germline CDR1 MNHEY, CDR2 SMNVEV (reference sequence). For the CDR3, the DNA is TGTGCCAGCAGTTGGACAGGGACGATGAACACTGAAGCTTTCTTT. Its translation is CASSWTGTMNTEAFF.

This chain connects TRBV27 to TRBJ2-5; D is ambiguous. V was trimmed by 6 bases and J by 5 bases, leaving 10 bases between them. CDR3 length equals 12 residues. Germline V gene sequence: CDR1 MNHEY, CDR2 SMNVEV (reference sequence). The CDR3 here is CASRHIGETQYF. CDR3 in DNA: TGTGCCAGCAGACACATCGGGGAGACCCAGTACTTC.

The chain is built from TRBV7-2 and TRBJ2-1, with TRBD2 identical over 8 bases. In germline, CDR1 is SGHTA, CDR2 FQGNSA. The CDR3 runs to 16 residues. V trimming: 2 bases; J trimming: 6 bases; junction bases outside the gene matches: 9. Here the CDR3 DNA reads TGTGCCAGCAGCTTACAGAGCGGACTAGCCGGCAATGAGCAGTTCTTC. Translation gives CASSLQSGLAGNEQFF.

The chain links TRBV9 to TRBJ2-1; D is perhaps TRBD2 (5 bases). From germline, CDR1 is SGDLS and CDR2 YYNGEE. V was clipped by 1 base and J by 6 bases, with 14 bases between them. The CDR3 extends over 15 amino acids. This chain's CDR3 is CASSVSTTRRNEQFF. DNA for the CDR3: TGTGCCAGCAGCGTATCGACTACTCGTCGCAATGAGCAGTTCTTC.

The J gene is TRBJ2-7, the V gene TRBV20-1, with D possibly TRBD2 on 5 matching bases. V was shortened by 3 bases and J by 0 bases, with 12 bases between the two germline ends. From germline, CDR1 is DFQATT and CDR2 SNEGSKA (reference sequence). The CDR3 has 14 residues. The CDR3 loop reads CSASLAVSSYEQYF. The CDR3 DNA reads TGCAGTGCTAGCCTAGCAGTGAGCTCCTACGAGCAGTACTTC.

The rearrangement links TRBV20-1 to TRBJ2-5, with D unresolved. The CDR3 is made up of 12 amino acids. Germline loops: CDR1 DFQATT, CDR2 SNEGSKA (reference sequence). V dropped 1 base and J dropped 2 bases, with 5 bases sitting between them. The CDR3 DNA reads TGCAGTGCTAGAGGGGTACAAGAGACCCAGTACTTC. The encoded protein is CSARGVQETQYF.

The V call is TRBV12-3 or TRBV12-4, the J call TRBJ2-7, with 8 bases fitting TRBD1. Trimming took 6 bases from V and 7 from J; bases not matched to a gene: 14. The CDR3 runs 15 residues. Written as DNA, the CDR3 is TGTGCCAGCAGCCAAGTCGGGACAGGCCATTATGAGCAGTACTTC. Protein: CASSQVGTGHYEQYF.

The V call is TRBV12-3 or TRBV12-4, the J call TRBJ2-7, with TRBD1 matching over 9 bases. The CDR3 runs to 15 residues. Trimming at V came to 4 bases and at J to 2 bases, leaving 6 bases not matched to a gene. The CDR3 sequence is CASSSWRDRAYEQYF. The CDR3 DNA is TGTGCCAGCAGTTCGTGGAGGGACAGGGCCTACGAGCAGTACTTC.

The chain recombines TRBV3-1 with TRBJ1-4; D is ambiguous. Trimming pared 4 bases from V and 8 bases from J, leaving 11 bases between. The CDR3 contains 13 residues. The germline gives CDR1 LGHDT, CDR2 YNNKEL (reference sequence). CDR3 protein: CASSLERWEKLFF. CDR3 DNA: TGTGCCAGCAGCCTCGAAAGATGGGAAAAACTGTTTTTT.

The chain uses TRBV7-2 and TRBJ2-1; perhaps TRBD1 as D (6 bases). The CDR3 runs 15 residues. With 3 bases removed from V and 1 base from J, the gap between germline ends came to 10 bases. Germline lookup yields CDR1 SGHTA and CDR2 FQGNSA. The CDR3 reads CASSFNRASYNEQFF. The CDR3 nucleotides read TGTGCCAGCAGCTTTAACAGGGCGTCCTACAATGAGCAGTTCTTC. Drawing the rest from reference TRBV7-2 and TRBJ2-1, the complete variable domain is GAGVSQSPSNKVTEKGKDVELRCDPISGHTALYWYRQSLGQGLEFLIYFQGNSAPDKSGLPSDRFSAERTGGSVSTLTIQRTQQEDSAVYLCASSFNRASYNEQFFGPGTRLTVL.

This chain links TRBV2 with TRBJ2-7; 11 bases line up with TRBD2. The V segment lost 6 bases and the J segment 3 bases; nucleotides outside the gene matches: 4. The CDR3 length is 14 residues. Germline CDR1 SNHLY, CDR2 FYNNEI. CDR3 nucleotide sequence: TGTGCCAGCAGGGTTCTAGCGGGAGGCTACGAGCAGTACTTC. Translated: CASRVLAGGYEQYF. Full variable domain (missing parts from reference TRBV2 and TRBJ2-7): EPEVTQTPSHQVTQMGQEVILRCVPISNHLYFYWYRQILGQKVEFLVSFYNNEISEKSEIFDDQFSVERPDGSNFTLKIRSTKLEDSAMYFCASRVLAGGYEQYFGPGTRLTVT.

The gene calls are TRBV6-2 or TRBV6-3 and TRBJ2-6, with no clear D. The ends were cut back, 2 bases at V and 0 bases at J, with 11 bases in the middle. CDR3 length: 17 amino acids. Germline V gene data show CDR1 as MNHEY and CDR2 as SVGEGT. CDR3 sequence reads: CASSYLAVSSGANVLTF. The CDR3 region has the DNA TGTGCCAGCAGTTACCTGGCAGTCAGCTCTGGGGCCAACGTCCTGACTTTC.

This clonotype has only a few counts. The rearrangement links TRBV4-1 to TRBJ2-3; 7 positions agree with TRBD2. The CDR3 is made up of 16 amino acids. Germline-derived CDR1 and CDR2 are MGHRA and YSYEKL. Trimming cost V 8 bases and J 1 base; bases outside gene matches: 12. The CDR3 DNA sequence: TGCGCCAGCGGGCCGTTAGCGGGCCCGCGCACAGATACGCAGTATTTT. Translated: CASGPLAGPRTDTQYF.

The chain carries TRBV4-2 and TRBJ2-7, with D uncertain. Germline CDR1 and CDR2: LGHNA and YNFKEQ. The ends were cut back, 1 base at V and 1 base at J, with 11 bases in the middle. This CDR3 has 15 residues. This CDR3 is CASSQGPRVSYEQYF. The CDR3 DNA is TGTGCCAGCAGCCAAGGCCCTCGGGTATCCTACGAGCAGTACTTC.

This clonotype was detected ten times or more. The V call is TRBV5-1, the J call TRBJ2-3, with D unclear. Trimming stripped 0 bases from V and 5 bases from J, with 4 bases between. Germline lookup yields CDR1 SGHRS and CDR2 YFSETQ. The CDR3 has 12 amino acids. In DNA, the CDR3 is TGCGCCAGCAGCTTGGCTAGAGATACGCAGTATTTT. This sequence encodes CASSLARDTQYF.

V is TRBV5-1 and J is TRBJ2-3, with TRBD2 as a possible D gene (6 bases). The CDR3 sequence is 14 residues long. V was clipped by 6 bases and J by 3 bases, with 14 bases between them. Germline lookup yields CDR1 SGHRS and CDR2 YFSETQ. The CDR3 sequence: CASKPGDRTDTQYF. As DNA, the CDR3 is TGCGCCAGCAAGCCGGGAGATCGGACAGATACGCAGTATTTT.

This clonotype has only a few counts. The chain carries TRBV25-1 and TRBJ2-5, with 7 bases matching TRBD2. The better agreement between TRBJ2-7 and the DNA end casts doubt on the J call. CDR3 size: 13 residues. CDR1 is MGHDK and CDR2 is SYGVNS in the germline V gene. CDR3 amino acids: CASRGTSDYEQYF. CDR3 nucleotide sequence: TGTGCCAGCAGAGGAACTAGCGACTACGAGCAGTACTTC.